The 21 T cell receptor beta chains below were found in one sample sequenced in a study of T cell responses to AZD1222 COVID-19 vaccine. Generated by immunoSEQ multiplex PCR, the TCRdb table keeps only in-frame clones and is missing some. The profile shows some 75,000 clones, roughly 88% of them singletons. Sequencing was performed on peripheral blood, taken on day 0 of AZD1222 vaccination. The source is an adult in good health.

This chain joins TRBV27 and TRBJ2-5, with a weak D call TRBD2 (5 bases). Germline V gene data show CDR1 as MNHEY and CDR2 as SMNVEV (reference sequence). The length of the CDR3 is 15 residues. V was cut by 0 bases and J by 5 bases, with 13 bases left in between. Written as DNA, the CDR3 is TGTGCCAGCAGTTTATCGGAGGCTAGCAGGGAGACCCAGTACTTC. This codes for CASSLSEASRETQYF.

The chain uses TRBV9 and TRBJ2-5; no clear D. The CDR3 contains 13 residues. The germline V gene encodes CDR1 SGDLS and CDR2 YYNGEE. With 0 bases removed from V and 5 bases from J, the gap between germline ends came to 8 bases. CDR3 region: CASSVALGETQYF. The CDR3 nucleotides read TGTGCCAGCAGCGTAGCTCTGGGGGAGACCCAGTACTTC.

The V gene is TRBV21-1, the J gene TRBJ1-6. TRBV21-1 is labeled a pseudogene. CDR3 length: 18 amino acids. For the CDR3, the DNA is TGTGCCAGCAGCAAGACGGCCTTAACCCGGGCGTCTAATTCACCCCTCCACTTT. This codes for CASSKTALTRASNSPLHF.

V gene TRBV5-1 combines with J gene TRBJ1-4, with D possibly matching TRBD1 (6 bases). Germline assignment: CDR1 SGHRS and CDR2 YFSETQ. V dropped 4 bases and J dropped 5 bases, with 12 bases sitting between them. The CDR3 runs 14 residues. The CDR3 bases are TGCGCCAGCAGCCGGGCAGGGGCGAATGAAAAACTGTTTTTT. This translates into CASSRAGANEKLFF.

This clone was detected only once. The gene calls are TRBV10-3 and TRBJ1-1; D not resolved. The CDR3 sequence is 13 residues long. The germline CDR1 and CDR2 sequences are ENHRY and SYGVKD. Between the trimmed V and J ends, which lost 3 bases and 0 bases, there was a span of 5 bases. CDR3 in amino acids: CAISEQLNTEAFF. The CDR3 coding sequence is TGTGCCATCAGTGAACAGCTGAACACTGAAGCTTTCTTT.

The chain uses TRBV19 and TRBJ1-5; the D is unclear. Per the germline V gene, CDR1 is LNHDA and CDR2 is SQIVND (reference sequence). CDR3 length equals 13 residues. Trimming shortened V by 1 base and J by 5 bases, and 6 bases separated the two germline ends. CDR3: CASSIVNDQPQHF. Here the CDR3 DNA reads TGTGCCAGTAGTATAGTAAATGATCAGCCCCAGCATTTT.

The V call is TRBV28, the J call TRBJ1-5, with D possibly matching TRBD1 (5 bases). In germline, CDR1 is MDHEN, CDR2 SYDVKM. Trimming removed 3 bases at V and 4 bases at J, with 10 bases between. The CDR3 loop spans 14 amino acids. CDR3 loop: CASSFGGENQPQHF. CDR3 DNA: TGTGCCAGCAGTTTTGGGGGGGAAAATCAGCCCCAGCATTTT.

V usage is TRBV3-1 (or the pseudogene TRBV3-2) and J usage is TRBJ1-6; D is undetermined. This CDR3 has 15 residues. V was clipped by 4 bases and J by 6 bases, with 13 bases between them. CDR1 and CDR2 (germline): LGHDT, YNNKEL (reference sequence). The CDR3 region has the DNA TGTGCCAGCAGCCGACAAGTCGACTTTAATTCACCCCTCCACTTT. Its protein product is CASSRQVDFNSPLHF.

V is TRBV5-8 and J is TRBJ2-6; D possibly corresponds to TRBD1 (5 bases). Germline loops: CDR1 SGHTS, CDR2 YDEGEE. This CDR3 spans 16 amino acids. V lost 2 bases and J 0 bases, leaving 9 bases between the germline ends. In DNA, the CDR3 is TGTGCCAGCAGCTTATTTCAGGGCTCTGGGGCCAACGTCCTGACTTTC. This gives the protein CASSLFQGSGANVLTF.

The J gene is TRBJ1-2, the V gene TRBV30; D is perhaps TRBD1 (5 bases). CDR3 length: 13 residues. The ends were cut back, 0 bases at V and 12 bases at J, with 17 bases in the middle. Germline lookup yields CDR1 GTSNPN and CDR2 SVGIG (reference sequence). The CDR3 is CAWSVKGGRGHTF. The CDR3 DNA follows: TGTGCCTGGAGTGTAAAGGGAGGTCGGGGCCACACCTTC.

V is TRBV28 and J is TRBJ2-5, with TRBD2 matching over 8 bases. V lost 7 bases, J lost 7 bases, and 5 bases stayed unmatched. In germline, CDR1 is MDHEN, CDR2 SYDVKM. The CDR3 totals 12 residues. The CDR3 reads CASNLSGGTQYF. In nucleotides, the CDR3 is TGTGCCAGCAACCTCAGCGGGGGGACCCAGTACTTC.

CDR3 DNA sequence: TGCGCCAGCAGCATAGGACAGGGAGATACTGAAGCTTTCTTT. This encodes CASSIGQGDTEAFF. This sequence joins TRBV5-1 and TRBJ1-1, with TRBD1 matching over 8 bases. Losses at the gene ends were 4 bases for V and 5 bases for J; bases not matched to a gene: 7. Per germline, CDR1 SGHRS and CDR2 YFSETQ. The CDR3 contains 14 residues.

This clone occurred once. The V gene is TRBV11-2, the J gene TRBJ2-5, with 11 bases fitting TRBD2. The V gene end was trimmed by 5 bases and the J gene end by 4 bases; junction bases not matched to a gene: 3. Germline V CDR1 and CDR2: SGHAT, FQNNGV. The CDR3 has 14 amino acids. Here the CDR3 reads CASSGLAGGETQYF. The CDR3, as DNA: TGTGCCAGCAGCGGGCTAGCGGGGGGAGAGACCCAGTACTTC. Based on the CDR3 plus reference TRBV11-2 and TRBJ2-5, the full variable domain is EAGVAQSPRYKIIEKRQSVAFWCNPISGHATLYWYQQILGQGPKLLIQFQNNGVVDDSQLPKDRFSAERLKGVDSTLKIQPAKLEDSAVYLCASSGLAGGETQYFGPGTRLLVL.

This clone was detected a few times. The J gene is TRBJ2-7, the V gene TRBV4-1; 7 bases align to TRBD2. V gave up 2 bases and J gave up 1 base; unmatched junction bases: 8. CDR1 is MGHRA and CDR2 is YSYEKL in the germline V gene. The CDR3 sequence is 16 residues long. CDR3 sequence: CASSQPLSGSSYEQYF. In DNA, the CDR3 is TGCGCCAGCAGCCAACCCCTTAGCGGGTCTTCCTACGAGCAGTACTTC.

The chain is built from TRBV18 and TRBJ1-1, with D maybe TRBD1 (5 bases). CDR1 and CDR2 (germline): KGHSH, LQKENI. This CDR3 spans 16 amino acids. Trimming cost V 3 bases and J 2 bases, with 16 bases left between them. DNA for the CDR3: TGTGCCAGCTCACCGCGGCAGGGAATAGGAAACACTGAAGCTTTCTTT. Translating gives CASSPRQGIGNTEAFF.

J is TRBJ1-1 and V is TRBV28; D possibly corresponds to TRBD1 (5 bases). CDR1 is MDHEN, CDR2 SYDVKM, per germline. Between the trimmed V and J ends, which lost 2 bases and 10 bases, there was a span of 14 bases. This CDR3 is built from 13 residues. In nucleotides, the CDR3 is TGTGCCAGCAGTTTAGAAGGGATCGGGGCAGCTTTCTTT. It yields the protein CASSLEGIGAAFF. Looking up the rest from reference TRBV28 and TRBJ1-1 gives the full variable domain: DVKVTQSSRYLVKRTGEKVFLECVQDMDHENMFWYRQDPGLGLRLIYFSYDVKMKEKGDIPEGYSVSREKKERFSLILESASTNQTSMYLCASSLEGIGAAFFGQGTRLTVV.

This chain links TRBV13 with TRBJ2-3, with D unresolved. The V and J ends lost 5 bases and 0 bases respectively, with 12 bases between them. Per the germline V gene, CDR1 is PRHDT and CDR2 is FYEKMQ (reference sequence). This CDR3 spans 15 amino acids. The CDR3 reads CASSPHGASTDTQYF. CDR3 DNA sequence: TGTGCCAGCAGCCCCCATGGCGCAAGCACAGATACGCAGTATTTT.

V gene TRBV21-1 combines with J gene TRBJ1-5; TRBD1 reflects the table's D call only, with no check against the DNA. TRBV21-1 is a documented pseudogene. The CDR3 sequence is 16 residues long. The CDR3 here is CASSRVAPDTLQPQHF. The CDR3 DNA is TGTGCCAGCAGCCGCGTGGCCCCGGACACCCTTCAGCCCCAGCATTTT.

This chain joins TRBV6-5 and TRBJ1-6; the D is unclear. V was cut by 2 bases and J by 8 bases, with 13 bases left in between. The CDR3 length is 15 residues. Per germline, CDR1 MNHEY and CDR2 SVGAGI. CDR3 amino acids: CASSYEPGRHSPLHF. Here the CDR3 DNA reads TGTGCCAGCAGTTACGAGCCCGGACGGCATTCACCCCTCCACTTT.

The rearrangement joins TRBV2 to TRBJ1-2; D call uncertain. V was trimmed by 6 bases and J by 0 bases, leaving 14 bases between them. CDR1 and CDR2 (germline): SNHLY, FYNNEI. CDR3 size: 15 residues. CDR3 DNA sequence: TGTGCCAGCAGCCGCCGGCAGGCGGCTAACTATGGCTACACCTTC. This sequence encodes CASSRRQAANYGYTF. Using reference TRBV2 and TRBJ1-2 for the parts outside the CDR3, the full variable domain is EPEVTQTPSHQVTQMGQEVILRCVPISNHLYFYWYRQILGQKVEFLVSFYNNEISEKSEIFDDQFSVERPDGSNFTLKIRSTKLEDSAMYFCASSRRQAANYGYTFGSGTRLTVV.

The chain couples TRBV27 to TRBJ2-7; possible D gene TRBD2, 6 bases. This CDR3 is built from 13 residues. Germline V lookup: CDR1 MNHEY, CDR2 SMNVEV (reference sequence). V gave up 6 bases and J gave up 3 bases, with 12 bases separating them. The CDR3: CASRFGRFYEQYF. The CDR3 DNA follows: TGTGCCAGCAGGTTTGGGAGGTTCTACGAGCAGTACTTC.